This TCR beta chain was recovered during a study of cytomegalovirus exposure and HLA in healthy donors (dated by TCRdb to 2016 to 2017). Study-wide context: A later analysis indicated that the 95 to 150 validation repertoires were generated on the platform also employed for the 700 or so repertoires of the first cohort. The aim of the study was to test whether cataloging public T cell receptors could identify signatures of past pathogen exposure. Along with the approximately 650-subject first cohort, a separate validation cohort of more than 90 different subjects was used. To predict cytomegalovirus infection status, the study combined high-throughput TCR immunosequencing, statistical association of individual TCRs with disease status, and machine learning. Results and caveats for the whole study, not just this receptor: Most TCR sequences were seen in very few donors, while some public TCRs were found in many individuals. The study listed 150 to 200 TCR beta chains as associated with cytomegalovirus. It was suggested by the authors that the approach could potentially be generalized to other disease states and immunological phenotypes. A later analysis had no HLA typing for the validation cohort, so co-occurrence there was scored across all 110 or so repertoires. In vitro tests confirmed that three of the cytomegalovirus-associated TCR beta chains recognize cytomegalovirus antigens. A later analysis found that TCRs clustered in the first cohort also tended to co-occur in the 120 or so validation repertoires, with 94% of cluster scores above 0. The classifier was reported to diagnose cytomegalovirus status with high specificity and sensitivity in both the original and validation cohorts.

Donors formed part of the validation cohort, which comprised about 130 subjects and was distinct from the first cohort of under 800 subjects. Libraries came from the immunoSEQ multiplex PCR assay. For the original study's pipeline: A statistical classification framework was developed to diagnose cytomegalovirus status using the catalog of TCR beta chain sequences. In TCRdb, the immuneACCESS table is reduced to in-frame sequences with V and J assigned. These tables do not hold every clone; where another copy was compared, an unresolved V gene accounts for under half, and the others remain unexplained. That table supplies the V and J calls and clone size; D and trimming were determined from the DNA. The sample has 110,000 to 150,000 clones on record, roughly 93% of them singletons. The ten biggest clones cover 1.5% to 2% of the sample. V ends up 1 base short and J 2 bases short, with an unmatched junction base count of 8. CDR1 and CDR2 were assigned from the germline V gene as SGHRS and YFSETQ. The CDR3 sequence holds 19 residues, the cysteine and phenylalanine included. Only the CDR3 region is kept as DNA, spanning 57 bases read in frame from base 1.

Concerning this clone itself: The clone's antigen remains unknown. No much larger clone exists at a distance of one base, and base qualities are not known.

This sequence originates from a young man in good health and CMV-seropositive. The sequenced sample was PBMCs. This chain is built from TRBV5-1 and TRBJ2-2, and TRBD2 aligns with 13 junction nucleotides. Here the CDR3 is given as CASSLQLAGGPGNTGELFF. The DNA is TGCGCCAGCAGCTTGCAACTAGCGGGAGGGCCGGGAAACACCGGGGAGCTGTTTTTT.